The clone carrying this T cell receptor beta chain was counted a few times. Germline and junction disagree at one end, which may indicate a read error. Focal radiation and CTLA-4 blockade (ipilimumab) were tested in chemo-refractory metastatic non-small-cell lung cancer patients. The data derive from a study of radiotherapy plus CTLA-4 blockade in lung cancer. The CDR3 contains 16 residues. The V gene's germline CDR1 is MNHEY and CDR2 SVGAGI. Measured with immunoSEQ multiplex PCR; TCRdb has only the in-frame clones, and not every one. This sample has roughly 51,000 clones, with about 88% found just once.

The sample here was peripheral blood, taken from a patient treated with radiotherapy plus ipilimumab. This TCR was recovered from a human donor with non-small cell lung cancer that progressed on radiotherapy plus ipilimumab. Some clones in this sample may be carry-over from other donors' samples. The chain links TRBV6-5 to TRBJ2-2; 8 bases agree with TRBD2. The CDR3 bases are TGTGCCAGCAGCTACTCGGGGGGGCGCCCCGGCGGGGAGCTGTTTTTT. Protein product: CASSYSGGRPGGELFF.